This entry lists 11 T cell receptor beta chains sequenced from one sample in a study of breast tumors, draining lymph nodes, adjacent tissues. Samples came from axillary lymph nodes draining the breast cancer. TCRdb fed the multiplex PCR reads into MiXCR, producing one record per CDR3 protein. The sample yields approximately 250,000 distinct CDR3 sequences, 34% seen once. Material for sequencing was axillary lymph node tissue. The receptors come from a female donor with breast cancer. Some clones in this sample may be carry-over from other donors' samples.

This clonotype has only a few counts. Just one base apart from a much larger clone, this may be a read error. J is TRBJ1-4 and V is TRBV7-6, with D unresolved. Germline V gives CDR1 SGHVS, CDR2 FNYEAQ. The CDR3 totals 17 residues. This chain's CDR3 is CASSPLGGLATNEQLFF. The CDR3 bases are TGTGCCAGCAGCCCTTTAGGAGGGCTAGCAACTAATGAACAACTGTTTTTT.

Comments on this clonotype: The final CDR3 position lacks the conserved phenylalanine or tryptophan, pointing to a likely read error. It is unclear where the CDR3 begins or ends on the DNA, so no DNA is shown, and the CDR3 is as TCRdb lists it. The rearrangement links TRBV7-6 to TRBJ2-5. The CDR3 numbers 8 amino acids, ends counted. CDR1 is SGHVS, CDR2 FNYEAQ, per germline. The CDR3 loop is CASSRSGV.

The chain carries TRBV24-1 and TRBJ2-5; D might be TRBD1 (6 bases). Between the trimmed V and J ends, which lost 9 bases and 3 bases, there was a span of 13 bases. The germline CDR1 and CDR2 sequences are KGHDR and SFDVKD. CDR3 size: 13 residues. CDR3 nucleotides: TGTGCCACCCAACAGGGCCATGAAGAGACCCAGTACTTC. This sequence encodes CATQQGHEETQYF.

J is TRBJ1-6 and V is TRBV15; 7 nucleotides line up with TRBD1. This CDR3 region has 16 residues. From germline, CDR1 is LNHNV and CDR2 YYDKDF (reference sequence). Germline trimming cut 5 bases from V and 7 bases from J; bases unmatched to any gene: 11. CDR3 sequence: CATSLGQGVDNSPLHF. CDR3 nucleotide sequence: TGTGCCACCAGCCTCGGGCAGGGGGTCGACAATTCACCCCTCCACTTT. The complete variable domain, with remaining parts taken from reference TRBV15 and TRBJ1-6, reads DAMVIQNPRYQVTQFGKPVTLSCSQTLNHNVMYWYQQKSSQAPKLLFHYYDKDFNNEADTPDNFQSRRPNTSFCFLDIRSPGLGDTAMYLCATSLGQGVDNSPLHFGNGTRLTVT.

This chain uses TRBV11-2 with TRBJ1-2; D is ambiguous. The germline V and J ends were trimmed by 5 bases and 4 bases, with 17 bases remaining between them. Germline lookup yields CDR1 SGHAT and CDR2 FQNNGV. The CDR3 runs 15 residues. CDR3 sequence reads: CASSPMSTPPYGYTF. The CDR3 nucleotides read TGTGCCAGCAGCCCAATGTCGACACCGCCCTATGGCTACACCTTC.

This clonotype was detected many times. The chain uses TRBV5-1 and TRBJ2-2, with D possibly matching TRBD1 (6 bases). From germline, CDR1 is SGHRS and CDR2 YFSETQ. There are 12 residues in the CDR3. V was trimmed by 7 bases and J by 5 bases, leaving 9 bases between them. The CDR3 is CASRGGTGELFF. Here the CDR3 DNA reads TGCGCCAGCCGAGGGGGTACCGGGGAGCTGTTTTTT. Drawing the rest from reference TRBV5-1 and TRBJ2-2, the complete variable domain is KAGVTQTPRYLIKTRGQQVTLSCSPISGHRSVSWYQQTPGQGLQFLFEYFSETQRNKGNFPGRFSGRQFSNSRSEMNVSTLELGDSALYLCASRGGTGELFFGEGSRLTVL.

This clonotype has at least ten counts. The chain has TRBV5-6 and TRBJ1-2; tentative D call: TRBD1 (6 bases). The V and J ends lost 6 bases and 4 bases respectively, with 16 bases between them. Per the germline V gene, CDR1 is SGHDT and CDR2 is YYEEEE. The CDR3 is 14 residues long. The CDR3 is CASTLRGAIYGYTF. The CDR3 nucleotides are TGTGCCAGCACCCTGCGGGGGGCGATCTATGGCTACACCTTC.

This clonotype has ten or more counts. The chain links TRBV20-1 to TRBJ1-2; D gene unclear. Germline V lookup: CDR1 DFQATT, CDR2 SNEGSKA (reference sequence). The CDR3 runs 13 residues. The ends were cut back, 0 bases at V and 4 bases at J, with 9 bases in the middle. The CDR3 sequence is CSARDPGSYGYTF. The CDR3 DNA reads as TGCAGTGCTAGAGATCCCGGAAGCTATGGCTACACCTTC.

This clonotype was observed at least ten times. The chain is built from TRBV7-3 and TRBJ2-1, with 11 bases that match TRBD2. The V segment lost 4 bases and the J segment 12 bases; nucleotides outside the gene matches: 8. Germline V gene sequence: CDR1 SGHTA, CDR2 FQGTGA. CDR3 length: 14 residues. The CDR3 sequence is CASSSGVTSGRQFF. CDR3 coding DNA: TGTGCCAGCAGCTCGGGCGTTACTAGCGGGAGGCAGTTCTTC.

The chain links TRBV5-4 to TRBJ2-7; D uncertain. The length of the CDR3 is 14 residues. The germline gives CDR1 SGHNT, CDR2 YYREEE (reference sequence). V was pared by 0 bases and J by 4 bases, with 11 bases between. This chain's CDR3 is CASSLDVSHYEQYF. The CDR3 DNA sequence: TGTGCCAGCAGCTTGGACGTCTCACATTACGAGCAGTACTTC.

This clonotype has a count of ten or more. CDR3 sequence reads: CASSHRRGSYNSPLHF. The DNA of the CDR3 is TGTGCCAGCAGTCACAGGAGAGGCTCCTATAATTCACCCCTCCACTTT. The chain employs TRBV12-3 or TRBV12-4 and TRBJ1-6; tentatively, D is TRBD1 (5 bases). CDR3 size: 16 residues. V was trimmed by 5 bases and J by 0 bases, leaving 11 bases between them.